Described below is a single T cell receptor beta chain sequence and its context. The antigen is unknown. This record comes from a study of read filtering for tumor transcriptome and immune sequencing. General study findings and limits: Correlation between methods rose after single-read clonotypes were removed.

Molecular barcoded adaptors covering alpha/delta and beta/gamma chains were used on around 400 ng RNA. Each CDR3 protein is one row after TCRdb ran MiXCR on the reads. The sample shows about 39,000 distinct CDR3 sequences, 14% of them seen only once. The source is a donor at least 40 years old with multiple myeloma. The sequenced sample consisted of a population of CD138-negative cells sorted from bone marrow.

Here the CDR3 DNA reads TGCGCCAGCAGCTTGGACAGGACAGGCCGATATGGCTACACCTTC. Translated, it gives CASSLDRTGRYGYTF. The chain couples TRBV5-1 to TRBJ1-2; 7 nucleotides agree with TRBD1. In germline, CDR1 is SGHRS, CDR2 YFSETQ. V was pared by 0 bases and J by 5 bases, with 7 bases of the junction left unmatched. The CDR3 is 15 amino acids.